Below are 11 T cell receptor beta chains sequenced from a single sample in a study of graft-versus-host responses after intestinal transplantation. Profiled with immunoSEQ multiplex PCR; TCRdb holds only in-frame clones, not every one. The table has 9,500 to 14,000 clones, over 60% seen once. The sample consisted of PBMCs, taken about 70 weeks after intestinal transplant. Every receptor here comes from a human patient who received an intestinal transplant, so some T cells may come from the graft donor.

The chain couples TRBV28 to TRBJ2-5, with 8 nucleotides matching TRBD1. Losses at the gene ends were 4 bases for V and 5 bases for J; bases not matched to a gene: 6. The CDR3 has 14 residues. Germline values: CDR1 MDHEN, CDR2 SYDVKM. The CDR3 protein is CASSSPGGVETQYF. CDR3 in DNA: TGTGCCAGCAGTTCCCCAGGGGGCGTCGAGACCCAGTACTTC.

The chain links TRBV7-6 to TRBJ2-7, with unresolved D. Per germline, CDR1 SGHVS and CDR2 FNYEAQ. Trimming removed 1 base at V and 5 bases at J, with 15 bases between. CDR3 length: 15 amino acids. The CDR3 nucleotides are TGTGCCAGCAGCTTAGAACGCTACCCCGGACACGAGCAGTACTTC. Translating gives CASSLERYPGHEQYF.

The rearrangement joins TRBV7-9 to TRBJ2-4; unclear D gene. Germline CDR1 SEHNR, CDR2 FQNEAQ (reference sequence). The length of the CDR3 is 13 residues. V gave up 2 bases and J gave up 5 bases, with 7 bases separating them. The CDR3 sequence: CASSLNPENIQYF. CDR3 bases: TGTGCCAGCAGCTTAAACCCAGAAAACATTCAGTACTTC.

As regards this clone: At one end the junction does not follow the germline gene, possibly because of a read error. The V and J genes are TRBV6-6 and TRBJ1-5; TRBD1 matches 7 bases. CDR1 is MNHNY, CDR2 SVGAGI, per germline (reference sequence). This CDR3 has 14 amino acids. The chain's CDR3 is CASSGTGVAQSQHF. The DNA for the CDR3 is TGTGCCAGCAGTGGAACAGGGGTCGCTCAGTCCCAGCATTTT.

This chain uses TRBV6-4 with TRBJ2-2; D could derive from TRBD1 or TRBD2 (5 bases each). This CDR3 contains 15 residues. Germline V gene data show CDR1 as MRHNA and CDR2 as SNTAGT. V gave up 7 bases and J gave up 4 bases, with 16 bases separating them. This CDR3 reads CASTLEAGTTGELFF. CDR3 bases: TGTGCCAGCACGCTAGAGGCAGGGACCACCGGGGAGCTGTTTTTT.

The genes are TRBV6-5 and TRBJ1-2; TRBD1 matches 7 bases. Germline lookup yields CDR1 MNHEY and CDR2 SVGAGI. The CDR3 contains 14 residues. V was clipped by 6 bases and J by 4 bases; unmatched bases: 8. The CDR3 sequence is CASRPGTAFYGYTF. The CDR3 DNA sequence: TGTGCCAGCAGACCCGGGACAGCCTTCTATGGCTACACCTTC.

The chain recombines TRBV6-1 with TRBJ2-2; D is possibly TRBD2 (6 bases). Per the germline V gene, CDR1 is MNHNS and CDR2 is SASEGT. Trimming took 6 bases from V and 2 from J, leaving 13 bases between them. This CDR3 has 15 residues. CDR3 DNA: TGTGCCAGCAGGGAGTATAGCGGCAACACCGGGGAGCTGTTTTTT. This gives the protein CASREYSGNTGELFF.

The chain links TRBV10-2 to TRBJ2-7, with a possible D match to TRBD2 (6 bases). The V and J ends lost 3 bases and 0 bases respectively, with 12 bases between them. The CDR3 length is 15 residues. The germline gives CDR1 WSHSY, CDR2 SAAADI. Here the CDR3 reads CASSDGGAPSYEQYF. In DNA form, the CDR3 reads TGCGCCAGCAGTGACGGAGGGGCTCCCTCCTACGAGCAGTACTTC.

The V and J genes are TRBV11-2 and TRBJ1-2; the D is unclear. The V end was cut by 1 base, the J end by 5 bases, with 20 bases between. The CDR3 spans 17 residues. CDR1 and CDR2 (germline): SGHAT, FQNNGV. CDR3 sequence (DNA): TGTGCCAGCAGCTTAGCTATCGGAGAAAACCGGGTTTATGGCTACACCTTC. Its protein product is CASSLAIGENRVYGYTF.

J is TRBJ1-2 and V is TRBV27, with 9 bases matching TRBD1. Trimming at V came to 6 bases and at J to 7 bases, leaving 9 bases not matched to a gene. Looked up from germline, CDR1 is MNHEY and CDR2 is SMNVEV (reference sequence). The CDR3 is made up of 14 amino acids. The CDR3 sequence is CASRMGPGQGGYTF. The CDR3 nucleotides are TGTGCCAGCAGAATGGGTCCGGGACAGGGTGGCTACACCTTC.

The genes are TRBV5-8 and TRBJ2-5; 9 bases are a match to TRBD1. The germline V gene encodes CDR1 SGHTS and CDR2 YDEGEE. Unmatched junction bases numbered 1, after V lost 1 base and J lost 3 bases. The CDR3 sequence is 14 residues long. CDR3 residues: CASSLTGGEETQYF. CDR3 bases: TGTGCCAGCAGCTTGACAGGGGGCGAAGAGACCCAGTACTTC.